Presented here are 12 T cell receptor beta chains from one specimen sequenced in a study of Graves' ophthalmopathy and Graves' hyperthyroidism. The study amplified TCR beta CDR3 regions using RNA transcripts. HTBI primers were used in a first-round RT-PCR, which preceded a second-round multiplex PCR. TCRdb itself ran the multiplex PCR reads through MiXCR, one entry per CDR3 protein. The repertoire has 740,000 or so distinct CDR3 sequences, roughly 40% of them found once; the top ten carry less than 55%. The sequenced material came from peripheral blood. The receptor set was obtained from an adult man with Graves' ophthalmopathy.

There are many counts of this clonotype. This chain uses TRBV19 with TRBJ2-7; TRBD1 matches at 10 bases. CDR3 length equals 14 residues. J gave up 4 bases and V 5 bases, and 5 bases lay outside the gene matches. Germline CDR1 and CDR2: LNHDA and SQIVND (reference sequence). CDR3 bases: TGTGCCAGTAGTCGGACAGGGGGATCGTACGAGCAGTACTTC. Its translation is CASSRTGGSYEQYF. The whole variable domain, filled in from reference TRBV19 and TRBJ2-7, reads DGGITQSPKYLFRKEGQNVTLSCEQNLNHDAMYWYRQDPGQGLRLIYYSQIVNDFQKGDIAEGYSVSREKKESFPLTVTSAQKNPTAFYLCASSRTGGSYEQYFGPGTRLTVT.

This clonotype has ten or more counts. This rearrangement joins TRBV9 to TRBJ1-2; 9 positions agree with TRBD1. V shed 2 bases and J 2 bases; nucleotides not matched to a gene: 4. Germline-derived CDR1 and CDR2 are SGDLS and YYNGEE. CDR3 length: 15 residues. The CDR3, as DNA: TGTGCCAGCAGCGTCGGACAGGGGAAGAACTATGGCTACACCTTC. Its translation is CASSVGQGKNYGYTF.

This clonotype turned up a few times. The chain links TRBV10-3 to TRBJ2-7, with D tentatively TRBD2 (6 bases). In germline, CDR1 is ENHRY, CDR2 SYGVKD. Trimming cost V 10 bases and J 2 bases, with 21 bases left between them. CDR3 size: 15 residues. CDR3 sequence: CASSPPGLPAYEQYF. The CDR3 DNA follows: TGTGCCAGCAGCCCACCGGGACTCCCTGCCTACGAGCAGTACTTC.

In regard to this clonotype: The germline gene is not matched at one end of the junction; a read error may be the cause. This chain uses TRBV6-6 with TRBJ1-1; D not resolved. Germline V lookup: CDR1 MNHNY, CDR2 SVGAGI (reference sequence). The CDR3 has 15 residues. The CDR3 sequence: CASSYSRQMNTEAFF. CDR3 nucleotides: TGTGCCAGCAGCTACTCGAGGCAGATGAACACTGAAGCTTTCTTT.

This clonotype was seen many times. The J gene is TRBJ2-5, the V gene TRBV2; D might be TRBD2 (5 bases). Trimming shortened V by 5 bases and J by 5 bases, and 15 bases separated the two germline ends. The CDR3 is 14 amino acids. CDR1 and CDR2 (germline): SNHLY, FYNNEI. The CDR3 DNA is TGTGCCAGCAGTACGGTTTGGCCGGGGGAGACCCAGTACTTC. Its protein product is CASSTVWPGETQYF. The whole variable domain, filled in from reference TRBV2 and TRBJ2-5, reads EPEVTQTPSHQVTQMGQEVILRCVPISNHLYFYWYRQILGQKVEFLVSFYNNEISEKSEIFDDQFSVERPDGSNFTLKIRSTKLEDSAMYFCASSTVWPGETQYFGPGTRLLVL.

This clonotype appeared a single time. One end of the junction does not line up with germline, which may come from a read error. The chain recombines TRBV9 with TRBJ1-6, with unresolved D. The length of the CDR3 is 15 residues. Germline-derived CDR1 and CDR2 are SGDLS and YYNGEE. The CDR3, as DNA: TGTTCCAGCAGTCAAGAGAGACATCTCTATTCACCCCTCCACTTT. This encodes CSSSQERHLYSPLHF.

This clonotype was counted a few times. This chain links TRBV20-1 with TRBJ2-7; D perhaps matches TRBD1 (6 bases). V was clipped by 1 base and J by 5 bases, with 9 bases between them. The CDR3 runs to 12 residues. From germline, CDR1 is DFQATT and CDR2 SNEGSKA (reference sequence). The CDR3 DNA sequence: TGCAGTGCTAGAGTACAGGGACACGAGCAGTACTTC. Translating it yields CSARVQGHEQYF.

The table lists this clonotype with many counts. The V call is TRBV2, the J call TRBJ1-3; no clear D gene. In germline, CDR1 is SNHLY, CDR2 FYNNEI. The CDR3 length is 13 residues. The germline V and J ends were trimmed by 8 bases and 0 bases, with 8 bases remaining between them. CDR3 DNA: TGTGCCAGCGCAGCGAGCTCTGGAAACACCATATATTTT. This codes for CASAASSGNTIYF.

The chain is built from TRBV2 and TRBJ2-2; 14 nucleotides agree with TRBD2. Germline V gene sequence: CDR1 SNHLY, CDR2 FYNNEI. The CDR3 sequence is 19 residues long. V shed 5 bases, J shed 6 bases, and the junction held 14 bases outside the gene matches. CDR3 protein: CASSSPTGTSGRAAGELFF. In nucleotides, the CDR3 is TGTGCCAGCAGTTCCCCCACCGGGACTAGCGGGAGAGCGGCCGGGGAGCTGTTTTTT.

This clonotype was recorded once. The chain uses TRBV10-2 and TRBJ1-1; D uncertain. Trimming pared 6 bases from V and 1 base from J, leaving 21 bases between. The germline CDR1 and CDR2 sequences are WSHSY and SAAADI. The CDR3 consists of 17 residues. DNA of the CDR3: TGCGCCAGCAGCCAAAATTCTCCGGTAGGCCCGAACACTGAAGCTTTCTTT. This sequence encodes CASSQNSPVGPNTEAFF.

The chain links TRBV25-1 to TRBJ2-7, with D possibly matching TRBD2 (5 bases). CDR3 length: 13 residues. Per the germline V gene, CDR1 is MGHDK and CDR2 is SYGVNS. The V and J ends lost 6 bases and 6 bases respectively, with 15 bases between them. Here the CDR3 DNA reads TGTGCCAGCAGCTTGGAGGATTTGACCGAGCAGTACTTC. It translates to CASSLEDLTEQYF.

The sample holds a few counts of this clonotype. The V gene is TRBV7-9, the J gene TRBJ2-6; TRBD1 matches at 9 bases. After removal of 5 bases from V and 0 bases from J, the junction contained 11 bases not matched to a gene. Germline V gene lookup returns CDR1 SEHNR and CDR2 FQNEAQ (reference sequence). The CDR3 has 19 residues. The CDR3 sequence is CASSADRGSPSSGANVLTF. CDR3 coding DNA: TGTGCCAGCAGCGCGGACAGGGGTAGTCCCAGCTCTGGGGCCAACGTCCTGACTTTC.